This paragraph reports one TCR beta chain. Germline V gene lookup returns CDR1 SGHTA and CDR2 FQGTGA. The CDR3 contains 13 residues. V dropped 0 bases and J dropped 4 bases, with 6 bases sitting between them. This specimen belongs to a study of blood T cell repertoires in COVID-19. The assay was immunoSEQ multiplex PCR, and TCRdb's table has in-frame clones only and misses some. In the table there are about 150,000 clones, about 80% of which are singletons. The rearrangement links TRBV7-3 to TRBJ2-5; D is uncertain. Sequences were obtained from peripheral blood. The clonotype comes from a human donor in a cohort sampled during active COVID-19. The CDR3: CASSLTRVETQYF. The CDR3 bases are TGTGCCAGCAGCTTAACTCGCGTAGAGACCCAGTACTTC.